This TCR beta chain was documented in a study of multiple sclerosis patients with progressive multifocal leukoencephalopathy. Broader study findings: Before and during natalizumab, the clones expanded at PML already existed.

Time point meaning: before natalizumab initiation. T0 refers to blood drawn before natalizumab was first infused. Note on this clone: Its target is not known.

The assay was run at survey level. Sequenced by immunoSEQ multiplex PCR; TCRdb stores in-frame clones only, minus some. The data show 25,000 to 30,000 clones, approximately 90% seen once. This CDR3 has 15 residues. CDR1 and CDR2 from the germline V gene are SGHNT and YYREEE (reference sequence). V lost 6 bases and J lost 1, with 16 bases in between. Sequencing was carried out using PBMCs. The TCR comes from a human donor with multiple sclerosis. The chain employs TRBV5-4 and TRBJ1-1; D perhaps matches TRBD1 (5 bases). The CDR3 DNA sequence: TGTGCCAGCACCACCCGGGGACCGGGGAACACTGAAGCTTTCTTT. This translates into CASTTRGPGNTEAFF.